Presented here are 24 T cell receptor beta chains from one specimen sequenced in a study of shared clonotypes between healthy human individuals. The data were produced by immunoSEQ multiplex PCR, yet TCRdb's version contains in-frame clones alone and is incomplete. The table shows some 1,900,000 clones, with approximately 94% occurring only once. The naive CD8 fraction comprised CD45RO-negative cells positively selected for CCR7 and excluded terminally differentiated effector memory CD45RA+ cells. Sequencing input: naive CD8+ T cells sorted from blood. All receptors come from a man younger than 35 in good health.

This chain connects TRBV28 to TRBJ2-1; D is perhaps TRBD2 (5 bases). This CDR3 comprises 15 residues. The V end lost 6 bases, the J end lost 8 bases, and 20 bases lay between the germline ends. Germline V gene data show CDR1 as MDHEN and CDR2 as SYDVKM. The CDR3: CASSFPTLVTDEQFF. CDR3 nucleotide sequence: TGTGCCAGCAGCTTTCCTACACTAGTGACCGATGAGCAGTTCTTC.

The gene calls are TRBV7-9 and TRBJ1-4; D remains unclear. This CDR3 region has 14 residues. From germline, CDR1 is SEHNR and CDR2 FQNEAQ (reference sequence). V was pared by 7 bases and J by 11 bases, with 20 bases between. The CDR3 protein is CASIGEGDSGKLFF. In DNA form, the CDR3 reads TGTGCCAGCATCGGAGAGGGCGATTCGGGGAAACTGTTTTTT. The full variable domain, with the rest looked up from reference TRBV7-9 and TRBJ1-4, is DTGVSQNPRHKITKRGQNVTFRCDPISEHNRLYWYRQTLGQGPEFLTYFQNEAQLEKSRLLSDRFSAERPKGSFSTLEIQRTEQGDSAMYLCASIGEGDSGKLFFGSGTQLSVL.

J is TRBJ2-3 and V is TRBV10-1; 11 nucleotides line up with TRBD2. The junction had 7 bases not matched to a gene; V was cut back by 5 bases and J by 9 bases. The CDR3 is 14 amino acids. The germline V gene encodes CDR1 WNHNN and CDR2 SYGVQD (reference sequence). The DNA for the CDR3 is TGCGCCAGCAGTCCAGGGACTAGCGGAGTAACGCAGTATTTT. This gives the protein CASSPGTSGVTQYF.

The chain carries TRBV4-1 and TRBJ1-6, with TRBD1 identical over 9 bases. Germline values: CDR1 MGHRA, CDR2 YSYEKL. Germline trimming cut 0 bases from V and 10 bases from J; bases unmatched to any gene: 10. The CDR3 has 17 residues. The CDR3 DNA is TGCGCCAGCAGCCAAGATCTCGGGACAGGGTTGAGCTCACCCCTCCACTTT. Protein product: CASSQDLGTGLSSPLHF.

The CDR3 region has the DNA TGTGCCAGCAGCTTTGCGGGCGGCGAGCAGTACTTC. It codes for CASSFAGGEQYF. The chain has TRBV11-2 and TRBJ2-7; tentative D call: TRBD2 (5 bases). This CDR3 contains 12 residues. The germline CDR1 and CDR2 sequences are SGHAT and FQNNGV. The V end lost 3 bases, the J end lost 6 bases, and 9 bases lay between the germline ends.

The chain is built from TRBV7-9 and TRBJ2-1; 10 bases align to TRBD2. CDR1 and CDR2 (germline): SEHNR, FQNEAQ (reference sequence). This CDR3 region has 16 residues. Unmatched junction bases numbered 5, after V lost 5 bases and J lost 1 base. The chain's CDR3 is CASSPYSGGSYNEQFF. In nucleotides, the CDR3 is TGTGCCAGCAGCCCTTATAGCGGGGGGTCCTACAATGAGCAGTTCTTC.

This chain links TRBV11-2 with TRBJ2-3; D is possibly TRBD2 (6 bases). Trimming removed 6 bases at V and 7 bases at J, with 14 bases between. The CDR3 covers 13 residues. CDR1 is SGHAT and CDR2 is FQNNGV in the germline V gene. CDR3 in amino acids: CASSSGVGNTQYF. Written as DNA, the CDR3 is TGTGCCAGCAGTTCGGGAGTGGGAAATACGCAGTATTTT.

The chain uses TRBV5-6 and TRBJ2-1, with D possibly being TRBD1 (6 bases). CDR1 is SGHDT and CDR2 is YYEEEE in the germline V gene. The V end lost 0 bases, the J end lost 4 bases, and 11 bases lay between the germline ends. The CDR3 totals 15 residues. This CDR3 is CASSLAPGQYNEQFF. The CDR3 region has the DNA TGTGCCAGCAGCTTGGCCCCAGGACAGTACAATGAGCAGTTCTTC.

In this sample, this clone turned up once. The rearrangement uses TRBV6-5 and TRBJ2-1, with D perhaps assigned TRBD1 or TRBD2 (6 bases each). V lost 8 bases and J 5 bases, leaving 10 bases between the germline ends. The CDR3 contains 12 residues. Germline V CDR1 and CDR2: MNHEY, SVGAGI. In nucleotides, the CDR3 is TGTGCCAGCGGGGGCGGGGACAATGAGCAGTTCTTC. Its protein is CASGGGDNEQFF.

CDR3 residues: CASSWDSFQETQYF. The CDR3 bases are TGTGCCAGCAGCTGGGACAGTTTTCAAGAGACCCAGTACTTC. The rearrangement links TRBV28 to TRBJ2-5, with TRBD1 identical over 7 bases. This CDR3 has 14 residues. Germline CDR1 and CDR2: MDHEN and SYDVKM. Trimming took 6 bases from V and 2 from J; bases not matched to a gene: 6.

The rearrangement joins TRBV28 to TRBJ2-2; a possible D gene is TRBD2 (5 bases). The CDR3 has 14 amino acids. Germline V lookup: CDR1 MDHEN, CDR2 SYDVKM. V was trimmed by 6 bases and J by 6 bases, leaving 14 bases between them. The CDR3 nucleotides read TGTGCCAGCAGCGCGCTTCTAGCCCCCGGGGAGCTGTTTTTT. Its protein is CASSALLAPGELFF.

The V call is TRBV28, the J call TRBJ2-5; 9 positions match TRBD1. The germline V gene encodes CDR1 MDHEN and CDR2 SYDVKM. V was pared by 7 bases and J by 5 bases, with 14 bases of the junction left unmatched. The CDR3 contains 16 residues. The CDR3 nucleotides read TGTGCCAGCAATCACCCCCCGGACAGGGGCGAGGAGACCCAGTACTTC. Amino acid sequence: CASNHPPDRGEETQYF.

The CDR3: CAWSSSGQGAYGYTF. CDR3 sequence (DNA): TGTGCCTGGTCGTCATCGGGACAGGGGGCGTATGGCTACACCTTC. The chain carries TRBV30 and TRBJ1-2; 12 nucleotides match TRBD1. This CDR3 spans 15 amino acids. CDR1 is GTSNPN and CDR2 is SVGIG in the germline V gene (reference sequence). The J segment lost 5 bases and the V segment lost 5 bases, leaving 9 bases of the junction unmatched.

The rearrangement links TRBV5-6 to TRBJ1-1; D gene uncertain. Trimming took off 0 bases at V and 11 bases at J, with 17 bases between the two ends. Per germline, CDR1 SGHDT and CDR2 YYEEEE. CDR3 length: 14 residues. The CDR3 reads CASSLDVSLQEAFF. In DNA, the CDR3 is TGTGCCAGCAGCTTGGATGTCAGTCTTCAAGAGGCTTTCTTT.

With respect to this clone: At the DNA level, this CDR3 is encoded by other sequences in the same sample as well. The V call is TRBV6-5, the J call TRBJ2-7, with D possibly matching TRBD1 (6 bases). Between the trimmed V and J ends, which lost 4 bases and 2 bases, there was a span of 9 bases. The CDR3 is 13 amino acids. CDR1 MNHEY and CDR2 SVGAGI come from the germline V gene. The CDR3 sequence: CASSFRGPYEQYF. The CDR3 DNA reads TGTGCCAGCAGTTTCAGGGGACCCTACGAGCAGTACTTC.

The chain carries TRBV6-1 and TRBJ2-7; no definite D call. V lost 2 bases to trimming and J lost 6 bases, with 14 bases between them. The CDR3 has 14 residues. Germline V gene sequence: CDR1 MNHNS, CDR2 SASEGT. The CDR3 DNA follows: TGTGCCAGCAGTGAACTCTACCTCGGTGGCGAGCAGTACTTC. Amino acid sequence: CASSELYLGGEQYF.

The genes are TRBV19 and TRBJ2-7, with D perhaps TRBD2 (6 bases). Trimming removed 7 bases at V and 1 base at J, with 14 bases between. The CDR3 spans 14 residues. CDR1 is LNHDA and CDR2 is SQIVND in the germline V gene (reference sequence). The DNA of the CDR3 is TGTGCCAGTACCCCCGGGACTCCATCCTACGAGCAGTACTTC. It codes for CASTPGTPSYEQYF. The full variable domain, with the rest looked up from reference TRBV19 and TRBJ2-7, is DGGITQSPKYLFRKEGQNVTLSCEQNLNHDAMYWYRQDPGQGLRLIYYSQIVNDFQKGDIAEGYSVSREKKESFPLTVTSAQKNPTAFYLCASTPGTPSYEQYFGPGTRLTVT.

With respect to this clone: Other DNA sequences of this sample code for an identical CDR3. The chain has TRBV28 and TRBJ2-7; D is unclear. Trimming cost V 10 bases and J 0 bases, with 13 bases left between them. CDR3 length: 13 amino acids. CDR1 is MDHEN, CDR2 SYDVKM, per germline. The CDR3 loop is CATTGRRSYEQYF. CDR3 coding DNA: TGTGCCACTACTGGACGGCGCTCCTACGAGCAGTACTTC.

The CDR3 bases are TGTGCCTGGACCAAAGGGCCTCTGGAAGCTTTCTTT. It yields the protein CAWTKGPLEAFF. V is TRBV30 and J is TRBJ1-1; D unresolved. CDR1 is GTSNPN and CDR2 is SVGIG in the germline V gene (reference sequence). The CDR3 extends over 12 amino acids. V was shortened by 4 bases and J by 8 bases, with 14 bases between the two germline ends.

This clone showed up just once. The V call is TRBV4-1, the J call TRBJ2-5; D is possibly TRBD1 (6 bases). V gave up 2 bases and J gave up 6 bases, with 13 bases separating them. The CDR3 is 14 amino acids. Germline V lookup: CDR1 MGHRA, CDR2 YSYEKL. This chain's CDR3 is CASSQWQGLKTQYF. CDR3 bases: TGCGCCAGCAGCCAATGGCAGGGGTTGAAGACCCAGTACTTC.

This chain links TRBV30 with TRBJ1-1; D may be TRBD1 (6 bases). V dropped 8 bases and J dropped 2 bases, with 9 bases sitting between them. The CDR3 sequence is 11 residues long. From germline, CDR1 is GTSNPN and CDR2 SVGIG (reference sequence). CDR3 in DNA: TGTGCCGCGGACAGAAACACTGAAGCTTTCTTT. Protein sequence: CAADRNTEAFF.

This clone was seen a single time. The J gene is TRBJ2-1, the V gene TRBV29-1; D gene ambiguous. This CDR3 has 16 amino acids. Looked up from germline, CDR1 is SQVTM and CDR2 is ANQGSEA. V shed 3 bases and J shed 1 base, with 16 bases lying between them. The DNA for the CDR3 is TGCAGCGTTGATTCCCCCCGGGTTCCGTCCTACAATGAGCAGTTCTTC. This translates into CSVDSPRVPSYNEQFF.

As to this clone: The identical CDR3 is also encoded by other nucleotide sequences in the sample. The CDR3 protein is CASSSGPYEQYF. In nucleotides, the CDR3 is TGTGCCAGCAGCTCCGGACCGTACGAGCAGTACTTC. The chain combines TRBV13 with TRBJ2-7; no reliable D call. The CDR3 loop spans 12 amino acids. Trimming left V 4 bases short and J 4 bases short, with 8 bases between. Germline CDR1 is PRHDT and CDR2 is FYEKMQ (reference sequence).

The rearrangement joins TRBV30 to TRBJ1-6; no definite D call. This CDR3 spans 8 amino acids. V dropped 5 bases and J dropped 13 bases, with 3 bases sitting between them. Germline V CDR1 and CDR2: GTSNPN, SVGIG (reference sequence). In nucleotides, the CDR3 is TGTGCCTGGTCTCCCCTCCACTTT. The encoded protein is CAWSPLHF.